The rows below give T cell receptor beta chains drawn from one sample of a study of identical twins. One entry per CDR3 protein results from TCRdb running MiXCR on the 5' RACE reads. The sample has 500,000 to 600,000 distinct CDR3 sequences, approximately 22% seen once. These same data were also listed under a study on T cells expressing NK-cell markers.

The sample was CD4+ T cells sorted from blood. Receptor source: a woman between 18 and 29 years old in good health. The CDR3 runs from the conserved cysteine through the conserved F or W. Fields, in order: J gene, clone size, V gene, D gene, CDR3 DNA, CDR3 protein. D genes are given only for firm matches. Where a row states a size, it is once, few, many or the class of an expanded clone; other rows omit it.

j_call: TRBJ2-5
clone_size: few
v_call: TRBV12-5
d_call: TRBD1
cdr3_nt: TGTGCTAGTGGCGTTTCAGGGGGCGCGGAGACCCAGTACTTC
cdr3_aa: CASGVSGGAETQYF

j_call: TRBJ2-7
clone_size: -
v_call: TRBV11-1
d_call: TRBD2
cdr3_nt: TGTGCCAGCAGCTTAGGCCCCCAAAGCGGGAGGGATCCCTACGAGCAGTACTTC
cdr3_aa: CASSLGPQSGRDPYEQYF

j_call: TRBJ1-3
clone_size: -
v_call: TRBV19
d_call: -
cdr3_nt: TGTGCCAGTAGTATTCGTCGGCAATCTGGAAACACCATATATTTT
cdr3_aa: CASSIRRQSGNTIYF

j_call: TRBJ2-2
clone_size: -
v_call: TRBV15
d_call: -
cdr3_nt: TGTGCCACCAGCAGGCCCGGACAACCGAACACCGGGGAGCTGTTTTTT
cdr3_aa: CATSRPGQPNTGELFF

j_call: TRBJ1-1
clone_size: few
v_call: TRBV9
d_call: TRBD1
cdr3_nt: TGTGCCAGCAGCGCCCCTCTGGGGACAGGGGACACTGAAGCTTTCTTT
cdr3_aa: CASSAPLGTGDTEAFF

j_call: TRBJ1-1
clone_size: once
v_call: TRBV30
d_call: -
cdr3_nt: TGTGCCTGGAGTGTACCCCCTTACCAACACGGGTTTGTCACTGAAGCTTTCTTT
cdr3_aa: CAWSVPPYQHGFVTEAFF

j_call: TRBJ2-3
clone_size: -
v_call: TRBV24-1
d_call: -
cdr3_nt: TGTGCCACCAGTGACAAGAATCATTTT
cdr3_aa: CATSDKNHF

j_call: TRBJ2-5
clone_size: -
v_call: TRBV2
d_call: TRBD2
cdr3_nt: TGTGCCAGCAGTGAAGCCGAAGCGGGGGAGACCCAGTACTTC
cdr3_aa: CASSEAEAGETQYF

j_call: TRBJ2-1
clone_size: many
v_call: TRBV12-3/TRBV12-4
d_call: -
cdr3_nt: TGTGCCAGCAGTTTAACCTACAATGAGCAGTTCTTC
cdr3_aa: CASSLTYNEQFF

j_call: TRBJ2-1
clone_size: few
v_call: TRBV15
d_call: -
cdr3_nt: TGTGCCACCAGCAGAGATGGAAGGTCGAGTGAGCAGTTCTTC
cdr3_aa: CATSRDGRSSEQFF

j_call: TRBJ1-5
clone_size: -
v_call: TRBV6-2/TRBV6-3
d_call: -
cdr3_nt: TGTGCCAGCAGTTACTGGGGGGCAGTTGGACAGCCCCAGCATTTT
cdr3_aa: CASSYWGAVGQPQHF

j_call: TRBJ2-1
clone_size: few
v_call: TRBV4-3
d_call: -
cdr3_nt: TGCGCCAGCAGCCAAGAAAAGAACTACAATGAGCAGTTCTTC
cdr3_aa: CASSQEKNYNEQFF

j_call: TRBJ2-2
clone_size: -
v_call: TRBV12-3/TRBV12-4
d_call: -
cdr3_nt: TGTGCCAGCAGTTTAGTCCCCCCGACGAACACCGGGGAGCTGTTTTTT
cdr3_aa: CASSLVPPTNTGELFF

j_call: TRBJ1-1
clone_size: -
v_call: TRBV4-3
d_call: -
cdr3_nt: TGCGCCAGCAGCCCCGACCCGAGGGCTGAAGCTTTCTTT
cdr3_aa: CASSPDPRAEAFF

j_call: TRBJ2-7
clone_size: -
v_call: TRBV4-2
d_call: -
cdr3_nt: TGTGCCAGCAGCGCGGGACGGAACTACGAGCAGTACTTC
cdr3_aa: CASSAGRNYEQYF

j_call: TRBJ1-5
clone_size: -
v_call: TRBV20-1
d_call: -
cdr3_nt: TGCAGTGCCACCAAGGGCTATAGCAATCAGCCCCAGCATTTT
cdr3_aa: CSATKGYSNQPQHF

j_call: TRBJ2-5
clone_size: -
v_call: TRBV7-6
d_call: -
cdr3_nt: TGTGCCAGCAGCCCCACTCGGGGAGAGACCCAGTACTTC
cdr3_aa: CASSPTRGETQYF

j_call: TRBJ2-1
clone_size: -
v_call: TRBV29-1
d_call: -
cdr3_nt: TGCAGCGTTGAAGTCTATGAGCAGTTCTTC
cdr3_aa: CSVEVYEQFF

j_call: TRBJ2-1
clone_size: -
v_call: TRBV5-1
d_call: TRBD2
cdr3_nt: TGCGCCAGCGAAGGGACTAGCGGGCCTTCCTACAATGAGCAGTTCTTC
cdr3_aa: CASEGTSGPSYNEQFF

j_call: TRBJ2-5
clone_size: -
v_call: TRBV3-1
d_call: -
cdr3_nt: TGTGCCAGCACGGACGCTCAAGAGACCCAGTACTTC
cdr3_aa: CASTDAQETQYF

j_call: TRBJ1-1
clone_size: -
v_call: TRBV20-1
d_call: -
cdr3_nt: TGCAGTGTCGGTGGGGTTACGAACACTGAAGCTTTCTTT
cdr3_aa: CSVGGVTNTEAFF

j_call: TRBJ2-7
clone_size: few
v_call: TRBV29-1
d_call: -
cdr3_nt: TGCAGCGTGGGGGAGGTGGAGCCGACGACTTACTACGAGCAGTACTTC
cdr3_aa: CSVGEVEPTTYYEQYF

j_call: TRBJ2-3
clone_size: many
v_call: TRBV20-1
d_call: -
cdr3_nt: TGCAGTGCTAGAAGTGGCACAGATACGCAGTATTTT
cdr3_aa: CSARSGTDTQYF

j_call: TRBJ2-3
clone_size: few
v_call: TRBV29-1
d_call: TRBD2
cdr3_nt: TGCAGCGTTGCCAGGGTAGCGGGCCTCACAGATACGCAGTATTTT
cdr3_aa: CSVARVAGLTDTQYF

j_call: TRBJ2-3
clone_size: -
v_call: TRBV12-3/TRBV12-4
d_call: -
cdr3_nt: TGTGCCAGCAGGTCCAACAGGGGAGGTCCAGATACGCAGTATTTT
cdr3_aa: CASRSNRGGPDTQYF

j_call: TRBJ2-7
clone_size: once
v_call: TRBV20-1
d_call: -
cdr3_nt: TGCAGTGCTCGGACCGGGACTGCTACCTACGAGCAGTACTTC
cdr3_aa: CSARTGTATYEQYF

j_call: TRBJ2-2
clone_size: few
v_call: TRBV19
d_call: -
cdr3_nt: TGTGCCAGTAGTACCCCGGCACCAAACACCGGGGAGCTGTTTTTT
cdr3_aa: CASSTPAPNTGELFF

j_call: TRBJ2-3
clone_size: many
v_call: TRBV7-2
d_call: -
cdr3_nt: TGTGCCAGCAGCTTCGGGTCTCTACGGCCAGATACGCAGTATTTT
cdr3_aa: CASSFGSLRPDTQYF